This T cell receptor (beta chain) was identified in a study of post-analysis software for immune sequencing data (dated by TCRdb to the mid-2010s). Notes on the research overall: Disease courses on record covered relapsing-remitting, secondary progressive and progressive-relapsing multiple sclerosis, though some patients had no subtype annotation. The patient repertoires were set against eleven to twelve previously published healthy control repertoires from donors whose ages ranged from roughly 6 to 27 years. A subset of samples was prepared in parallel using single-end sample barcoding, then pooled and co-amplified after Illumina adapter ligation.

A distance of 14 bases separates the germline ends of V and J, which lose 6 bases and 8 bases respectively. The germline V gene gives CDR1 as SGHTA and CDR2 as FQGNSA. Including the terminal cysteine and phenylalanine, the CDR3 comprises 13 residues. Only the CDR3 part of the read is kept: 39 bases, read in frame from the first base. A single count supports this clonotype. Its binding antigen is unknown. No qualities accompany the bases; no much larger clone lies one base away. General conclusions and limits of the study: Roughly 5 TRBV segments, including TRBV5-6, TRBV5-1 and TRBV20-1, were significantly more frequent in patients than controls. Direct clustering with F measure revealed strong co-clustering of samples prepared in the same batch, which led to a batch-effect correction. Normalized Chao1 diversity was significantly lower in multiple sclerosis patients than controls, suggesting substantial peripheral T-cell clonal expansion. The control group was slightly older than the multiple sclerosis patient group.

To demonstrate the VDJtools post-analysis software, the study profiled TCR beta repertoires from the peripheral blood of 13 young patients with multiple sclerosis. Multiple sclerosis patients were children and adolescents aged roughly 6 to 16 years. The receptor library was made with PCR. The sequencer was an Illumina HiSeq 2500. To reduce PCR and sequencing biases, unique molecular identifiers were built into the TCR beta cDNA libraries. Some 500,000 cDNA molecules were obtained per 1 to 10 million input T cells, so each molecule approximated one T cell. The patient libraries were prepared and sequenced using the same protocol as the earlier healthy control dataset. Within a given batch, samples were prepared together, multiplexed and sequenced on the same HiSeq lane. Processing in the source paper ran as follows. Raw barcoded reads were processed with MIGEC, discarding single-read molecular identifier groups before consensus assembly and CDR3 extraction. VDJtools was used for post-analysis of the clonotype tables, with diversity normalized by down-sampling every dataset to the smallest sample size. In repertoire overlap clustering, CDR3 amino acid sequences, but not nucleotide sequences, were matched to correct batch-related cross-sample contamination. TCRdb took the public reads, trimmed them with fastp at Q25, ran MiXCR for clone calling and kept in-frame beta chains. CDR3 protein sequences are deduplicated, and each keeps its most common genes and DNA. The V and J calls come from TCRdb's annotation, not from the publication. The sample includes a few hundred thousand distinct CDR3 sequences, with under 40% observed a single time. The top ten hold under 7% of the sample.

The source of this sequence is a girl aged 2 to 17 with multiple sclerosis. The sequence joins TRBV7-2 to TRBJ2-1; TRBD2 is perhaps the D gene, given 5 matching bases. Sequencing input: blood. The bases are TGTGCCAGCAGATTGCCGGGGTCGCATGAGCAGTTCTTC. Its protein reads: CASRLPGSHEQFF.